A selection of T cell receptor beta chains follows, all from one sample in a study of blood T cells in healthy people across ages. Via MiXCR, TCRdb re-called the 5' RACE reads, giving one row per CDR3 protein. The sample carries approximately 490,000 distinct CDR3 sequences, approximately 25% recorded once. This sample was also put to use in a study of T cells of mothers and their children.

Sequencing used blood. These TCRs come from a boy aged 5-17 years in good health. CDR3s include the opening cysteine and the closing phenylalanine or tryptophan. A D gene is named only where the DNA matches it firmly. Expanded clones get a size class; other rows say once, few or many, or leave the size out.

j_call v_call d_call clone_size cdr3_nt cdr3_aa
TRBJ2-3 TRBV28 . . TGTGCCAGCAGTCGAGCACAAAATACGCAGTATTTT CASSRAQNTQYF
TRBJ2-6 TRBV20-1 . . TGCAGTGCCCCAACAGGGAACATCCCTGGGGCCAACGTCCTGACTTTC CSAPTGNIPGANVLTF
TRBJ2-5 TRBV7-3 TRBD2 . TGTGCCAGCAGCTTAGGGCCGGCGGGAGGCGTACTGGAGACCCAGTACTTC CASSLGPAGGVLETQYF
TRBJ1-2 TRBV29-1 TRBD1 few TGCAGCGTCGCCGGGACAGGGTTTGGCTACACCTTC CSVAGTGFGYTF
TRBJ1-4 TRBV20-1 . once TGCAGTGCTATCCCTGGACAGACAAATGAAAAACTGTTTTTT CSAIPGQTNEKLFF
TRBJ1-1 TRBV20-1 . few TGCAGTGCTAGTAAGCAGGGAGTAGGAACTGAAGCTTTCTTT CSASKQGVGTEAFF
TRBJ2-5 TRBV28 TRBD2 . TGTGCCAGCAGTTCGAGGACTAGCGGGAGGGCCCGGGAGACCCAGTACTTC CASSSRTSGRARETQYF
TRBJ2-7 TRBV27 TRBD1 . TGTGCCAGCAGTCCCCCGACAGGGATCTACGAGCAGTACTTC CASSPPTGIYEQYF
TRBJ2-2 TRBV27 . few TGTGCCAGCGGATCCTACACCGGGGAGCTGTTTTTT CASGSYTGELFF
TRBJ2-3 TRBV27 . few TGTGCCAGCAGTTTTCGGCCGACCCGCACAGATACGCAGTATTTT CASSFRPTRTDTQYF
TRBJ2-7 TRBV27 TRBD1 . TGTGCCAGCAGTCACACGGACAGGTCCTACGAGCAGTACTTC CASSHTDRSYEQYF
TRBJ2-5 TRBV6-2/TRBV6-3 . many TGTGCCAGCAGTTACTCGGTGGGGTCGAAGAAGACCCAGTACTTC CASSYSVGSKKTQYF
TRBJ2-5 TRBV29-1 . . TGCAGCGTTGCAGGCCGGGATTCCGGAGAGACCCAGTACTTC CSVAGRDSGETQYF
TRBJ2-5 TRBV7-6 . . TGTGCCAGCAGGGGACGTGAGAACCAAGAGACCCAGTACTTC CASRGRENQETQYF
TRBJ1-2 TRBV29-1 . . TGCAGTGTTGCTGAGGGTGAGGGCTATGGCTACACCTTC CSVAEGEGYGYTF
TRBJ2-1 TRBV11-2 TRBD2 . TGTGCCAGCAGCCGGACCGGGACTAGCGGCTACAATGAGCAGTTCTTC CASSRTGTSGYNEQFF
TRBJ1-5 TRBV7-2 . . TGTGCCAGCGGGGGGTACAATCAGCCCCAGCATTTT CASGGYNQPQHF
TRBJ2-7 TRBV28 . few TGTGCCAGCAGTTTGGGGGAGCTCTCCTACGAGCAGTACTTC CASSLGELSYEQYF
TRBJ2-1 TRBV27 TRBD2 few TGTGCCAGCAGTCCTGGGGCTAGCGGTTACAATGAGCAGTTCTTC CASSPGASGYNEQFF
TRBJ2-1 TRBV12-3/TRBV12-4 TRBD2 . TGTGCCAGCCGAAAGCGGGGGGTCTACAATGAGCAGTTCTTC CASRKRGVYNEQFF
TRBJ2-4 TRBV28 TRBD2 many TGTGCCAGCAGTCAAATAGCGGGAGGGGGAACCAAAAACATTCAGTACTTC CASSQIAGGGTKNIQYF
TRBJ1-1 TRBV4-3 . . TGCGCCAGCAGCCAAGAACGGAGGACTGAAGCTTTCTTT CASSQERRTEAFF
TRBJ1-2 TRBV5-1 . many TGCGCCAGCAGCCCCGTTAAGGATTCTGGCTACACCTTC CASSPVKDSGYTF
TRBJ2-3 TRBV4-3 TRBD2 . TGCGCCAGCAGCCAAGACTTATCGACGGGGGGGAATGCAGATACGCAGTATTTT CASSQDLSTGGNADTQYF
TRBJ1-1 TRBV12-3/TRBV12-4 . . TGTGCCAGCAGTTGGCTTAAGCTACAGGTCCCAACTGAAGCTTTCTTT CASSWLKLQVPTEAFF
TRBJ1-4 TRBV7-9 TRBD1 . TGTGCCAGCAGCACCCGGGACAGTAATGAAAAACTGTTTTTT CASSTRDSNEKLFF
TRBJ2-3 TRBV9 TRBD2 . TGTGCCAGCAGCGTCAGCGGGGGGAGCACAGATACGCAGTATTTT CASSVSGGSTDTQYF
TRBJ2-7 TRBV14 . . TGTGCCAGCAGCCGTGTAGGGGCCAGCTCCTACGAGCAGTACTTC CASSRVGASSYEQYF
TRBJ1-6 TRBV28 TRBD1 . TGTGCCAGCACCCGGGACAGGGGGCTTGATTCACCCCTCCACTTT CASTRDRGLDSPLHF
TRBJ2-4 TRBV7-2 TRBD1 . TGTGCCAGCAGCTTAGACGACAGGGTAGGAGCCAAAAACATTCAGTACTTC CASSLDDRVGAKNIQYF
TRBJ2-5 TRBV14 . many TGTGCCAGCAGCCAAGATTCGCAAGAGACCCAGTACTTC CASSQDSQETQYF
TRBJ2-7 TRBV7-2 . few TGTGCCAGCACGGAGAGTCCGACCTACGAGCAGTACTTC CASTESPTYEQYF
TRBJ2-7 TRBV12-3/TRBV12-4 . many TGTGCCAGCAGCCCTGGGCGCGAGCAGTACTTC CASSPGREQYF
TRBJ2-1 TRBV7-2 TRBD1 . TGTGCCAGCAGCCGAGGACAGGGGCCCTACAATGAGCAGTTCTTC CASSRGQGPYNEQFF
TRBJ1-1 TRBV6-5 . . TGTGCCAGCAGTTACTGGCTCGGACGGAGCACTGAAGCTTTCTTT CASSYWLGRSTEAFF
TRBJ2-1 TRBV24-1 . . TGTGCCACCAGTGATCCCCCTGGAAACGGGGTATACAATGAGCAGTTCTTC CATSDPPGNGVYNEQFF
TRBJ2-7 TRBV7-9 . . TGTGCCAGCAGCCCCGGGACACGTCCCTACGAGCAGTACTTC CASSPGTRPYEQYF
TRBJ1-2 TRBV7-9 . . TGTGCCAGCAGCCCCCGCGTCGGTAGCTATGGCTACACCTTC CASSPRVGSYGYTF
TRBJ1-6 TRBV6-5 . . TGTGCCAGCCGACGTTTGGACTATAATTCACCCCTCCACTTT CASRRLDYNSPLHF
TRBJ2-5 TRBV6-2/TRBV6-3 . . TGTGCCAGCAGTTACGACGAAAAACCAGTGGCCCAGTACTTC CASSYDEKPVAQYF
TRBJ2-3 TRBV2 . . TGTGCCAGCAGTGAAGGGGTATCGAGCACAGATACGCAGTATTTT CASSEGVSSTDTQYF
TRBJ1-6 TRBV12-3/TRBV12-4 . few TGTGCCAGCAGTTTAAGATATGTGGACAGCTATAATTCGCCCCTCCACTTT CASSLRYVDSYNSPLHF
TRBJ2-5 TRBV9 . few TGTGCCAGCAGCGCCACTTTTCCGACCCAGTACTTC CASSATFPTQYF
TRBJ1-2 TRBV20-1 . . TGCACCCCTGGAGGGGACTATGGCTACACCTTC CTPGGDYGYTF
TRBJ1-5 TRBV10-3 . . TGTGCCATCAGTGAGTCGGGGCAGGGAAACCAGCCCCAGCATTTT CAISESGQGNQPQHF
TRBJ1-1 TRBV10-3 TRBD1 . TGTGCCATCAGCGACAGTCGACAGGGGGGTACTGAAACTTTCTTT CAISDSRQGGTETFF
TRBJ2-2 TRBV28 TRBD1 . TGTGCCAGCAGTCCGGCCCTACAGGGGACCGGGGAGCTGTTTTTT CASSPALQGTGELFF
TRBJ1-6 TRBV6-5 TRBD1 . TGTGCCAGCAATCCGGGACAGGGTGGATCACCCCTCCACTTT CASNPGQGGSPLHF
TRBJ1-1 TRBV14 . . TGTGCCAGCAGCCAAGAGATGAACACTGAAGCTTTCTTT CASSQEMNTEAFF
TRBJ1-4 TRBV7-9 TRBD1 few TGTGCCAGCAGCCGGACAGGGGGCCTGTTTTTT CASSRTGGLFF
TRBJ2-7 TRBV29-1 . . TGCAGCGTTGATTCGGGACGGAACTACGAGCAGTACTTC CSVDSGRNYEQYF